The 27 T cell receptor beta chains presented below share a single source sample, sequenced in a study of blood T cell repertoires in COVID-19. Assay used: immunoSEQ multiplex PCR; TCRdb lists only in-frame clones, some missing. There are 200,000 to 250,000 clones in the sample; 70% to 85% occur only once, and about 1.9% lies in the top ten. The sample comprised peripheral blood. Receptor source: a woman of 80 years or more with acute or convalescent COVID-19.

CDR3 region: CASSQQGARETQYF. Written as DNA, the CDR3 is TGTGCCAGCAGTCAACAGGGGGCCCGCGAGACCCAGTACTTC. The chain recombines TRBV7-2 with TRBJ2-5; 9 positions agree with TRBD1. This CDR3 spans 14 amino acids. The V and J ends lost 6 bases and 5 bases, in that order; junction bases with no gene match: 7. The germline V gene encodes CDR1 SGHTA and CDR2 FQGNSA.

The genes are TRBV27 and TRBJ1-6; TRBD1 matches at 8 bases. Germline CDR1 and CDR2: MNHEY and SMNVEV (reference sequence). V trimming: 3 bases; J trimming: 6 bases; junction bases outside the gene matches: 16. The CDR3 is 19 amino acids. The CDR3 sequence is CASSFGFWQGARSNSPLHF. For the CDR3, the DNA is TGTGCCAGCAGTTTTGGGTTTTGGCAGGGGGCAAGGAGTAATTCACCCCTCCACTTT.

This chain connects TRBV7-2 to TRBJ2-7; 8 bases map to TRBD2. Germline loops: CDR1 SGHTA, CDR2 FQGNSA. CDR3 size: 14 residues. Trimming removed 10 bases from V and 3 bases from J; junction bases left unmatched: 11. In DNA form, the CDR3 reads TGTGCCACTACATCAGCGGGAGCGCACTACGAGCAGTACTTC. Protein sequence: CATTSAGAHYEQYF.

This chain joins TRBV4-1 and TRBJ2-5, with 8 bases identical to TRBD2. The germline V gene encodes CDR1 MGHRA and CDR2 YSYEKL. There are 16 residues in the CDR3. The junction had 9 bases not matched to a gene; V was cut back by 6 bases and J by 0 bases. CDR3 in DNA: TGCGCCAGCAGAAAGGACGGCGGGAGGTACCAAGAGACCCAGTACTTC. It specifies CASRKDGGRYQETQYF.

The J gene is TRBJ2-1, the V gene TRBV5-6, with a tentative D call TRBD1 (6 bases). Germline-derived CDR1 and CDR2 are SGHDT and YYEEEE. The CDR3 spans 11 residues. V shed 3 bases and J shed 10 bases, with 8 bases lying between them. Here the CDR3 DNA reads TGTGCCAGCAGCTCCGGGACAGAGCAGTTCTTC. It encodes CASSSGTEQFF. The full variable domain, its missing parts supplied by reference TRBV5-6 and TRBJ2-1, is DAGVTQSPTHLIKTRGQQVTLRCSPKSGHDTVSWYQQALGQGPQFIFQYYEEEERQRGNFPDRFSGHQFPNYSSELNVNALLLGDSALYLCASSSGTEQFFGPGTRLTVL.

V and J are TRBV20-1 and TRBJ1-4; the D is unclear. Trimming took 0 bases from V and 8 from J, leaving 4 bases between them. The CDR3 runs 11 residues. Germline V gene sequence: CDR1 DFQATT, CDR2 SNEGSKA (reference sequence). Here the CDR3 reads CSARDQEKLFF. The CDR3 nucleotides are TGCAGTGCTAGAGATCAAGAAAAACTGTTTTTT.

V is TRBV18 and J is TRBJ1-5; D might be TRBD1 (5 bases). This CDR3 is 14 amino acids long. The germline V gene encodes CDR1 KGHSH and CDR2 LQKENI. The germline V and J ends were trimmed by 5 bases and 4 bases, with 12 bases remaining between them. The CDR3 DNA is TGTGCCAGCTCAGACAGCTTCGGAAATCAGCCCCAGCATTTT. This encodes CASSDSFGNQPQHF.

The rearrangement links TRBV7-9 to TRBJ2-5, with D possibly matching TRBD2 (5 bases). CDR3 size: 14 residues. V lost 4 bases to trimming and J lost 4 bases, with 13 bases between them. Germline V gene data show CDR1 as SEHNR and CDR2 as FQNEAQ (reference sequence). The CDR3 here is CASSSRMTTETQYF. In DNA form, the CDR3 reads TGTGCCAGCAGCTCTAGGATGACTACAGAGACCCAGTACTTC.

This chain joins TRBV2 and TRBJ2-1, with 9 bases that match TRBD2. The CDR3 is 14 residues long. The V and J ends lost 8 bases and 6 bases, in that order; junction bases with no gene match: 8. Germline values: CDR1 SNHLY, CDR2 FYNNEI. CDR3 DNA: TGTGCCAGCCTAAAGGGCGGGGGGGCCAATGAGCAGTTCTTC. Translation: CASLKGGGANEQFF.

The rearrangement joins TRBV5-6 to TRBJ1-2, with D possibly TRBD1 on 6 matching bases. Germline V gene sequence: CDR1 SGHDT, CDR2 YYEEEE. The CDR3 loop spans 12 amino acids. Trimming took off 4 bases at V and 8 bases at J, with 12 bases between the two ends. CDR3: CASSPTGRGYTF. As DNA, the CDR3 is TGTGCCAGCAGCCCGACAGGTCGAGGCTACACCTTC.

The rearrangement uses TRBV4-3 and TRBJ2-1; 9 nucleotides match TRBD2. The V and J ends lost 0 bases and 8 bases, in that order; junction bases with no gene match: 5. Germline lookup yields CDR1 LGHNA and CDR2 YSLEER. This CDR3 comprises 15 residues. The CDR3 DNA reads TGCGCCAGCAGCCAAGACCTAGCGGGGTATGATGAGCAGTTCTTC. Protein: CASSQDLAGYDEQFF.

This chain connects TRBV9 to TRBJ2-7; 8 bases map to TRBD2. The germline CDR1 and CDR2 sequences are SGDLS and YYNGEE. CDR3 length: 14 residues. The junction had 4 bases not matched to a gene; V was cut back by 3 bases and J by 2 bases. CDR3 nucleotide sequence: TGTGCCAGCAGCGCCGCTAGCGGGCCCTACGAGCAGTACTTC. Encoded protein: CASSAASGPYEQYF.

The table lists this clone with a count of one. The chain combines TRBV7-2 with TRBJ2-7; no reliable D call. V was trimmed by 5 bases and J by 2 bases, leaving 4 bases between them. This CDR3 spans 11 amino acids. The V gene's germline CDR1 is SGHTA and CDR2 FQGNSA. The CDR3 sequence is CASSAAYEQYF. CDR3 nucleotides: TGTGCCAGCAGCGCGGCCTACGAGCAGTACTTC. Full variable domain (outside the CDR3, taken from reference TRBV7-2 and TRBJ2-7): GAGVSQSPSNKVTEKGKDVELRCDPISGHTALYWYRQSLGQGLEFLIYFQGNSAPDKSGLPSDRFSAERTGGSVSTLTIQRTQQEDSAVYLCASSAAYEQYFGPGTRLTVT.

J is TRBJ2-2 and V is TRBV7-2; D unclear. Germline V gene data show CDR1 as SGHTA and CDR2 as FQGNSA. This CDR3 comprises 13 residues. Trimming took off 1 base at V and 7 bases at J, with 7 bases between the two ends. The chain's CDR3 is CASSLESGGELFF. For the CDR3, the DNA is TGTGCCAGCAGCTTAGAATCGGGCGGGGAGCTGTTTTTT. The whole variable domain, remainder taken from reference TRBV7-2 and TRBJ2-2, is GAGVSQSPSNKVTEKGKDVELRCDPISGHTALYWYRQSLGQGLEFLIYFQGNSAPDKSGLPSDRFSAERTGGSVSTLTIQRTQQEDSAVYLCASSLESGGELFFGEGSRLTVL.

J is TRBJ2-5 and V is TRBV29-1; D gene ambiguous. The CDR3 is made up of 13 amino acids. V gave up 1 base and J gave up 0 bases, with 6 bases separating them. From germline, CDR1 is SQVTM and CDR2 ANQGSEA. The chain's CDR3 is CSVEVQYQETQYF. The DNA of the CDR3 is TGCAGCGTTGAAGTGCAGTACCAAGAGACCCAGTACTTC.

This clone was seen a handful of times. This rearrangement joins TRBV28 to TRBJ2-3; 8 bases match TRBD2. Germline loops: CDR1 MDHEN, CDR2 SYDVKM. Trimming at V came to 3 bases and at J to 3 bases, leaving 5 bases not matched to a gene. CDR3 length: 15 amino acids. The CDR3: CASSFLAGGTDTQYF. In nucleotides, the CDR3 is TGTGCCAGCAGTTTCTTGGCGGGGGGAACAGATACGCAGTATTTT.

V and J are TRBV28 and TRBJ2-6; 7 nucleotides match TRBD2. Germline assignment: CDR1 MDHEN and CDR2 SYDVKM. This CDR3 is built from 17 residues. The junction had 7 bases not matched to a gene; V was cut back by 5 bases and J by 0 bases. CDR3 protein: CASSPGLVNSGANVLTF. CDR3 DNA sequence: TGTGCCAGCAGTCCCGGACTAGTTAACTCTGGGGCCAACGTCCTGACTTTC.

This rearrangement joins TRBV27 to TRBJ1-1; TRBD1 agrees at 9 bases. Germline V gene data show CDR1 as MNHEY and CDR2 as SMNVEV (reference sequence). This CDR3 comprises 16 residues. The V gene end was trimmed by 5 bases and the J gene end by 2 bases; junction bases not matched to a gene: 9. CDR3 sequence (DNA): TGTGCCAGCAGTCCTAGCCCGGGACAGGGTAACACTGAAGCTTTCTTT. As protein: CASSPSPGQGNTEAFF.

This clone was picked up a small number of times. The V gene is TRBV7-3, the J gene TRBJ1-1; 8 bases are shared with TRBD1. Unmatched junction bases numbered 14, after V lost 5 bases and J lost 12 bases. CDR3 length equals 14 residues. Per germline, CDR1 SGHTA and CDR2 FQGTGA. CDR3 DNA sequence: TGTGCCAGCAGCCTGTCGAGGACAGGGACGATGACTTTCTTT. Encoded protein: CASSLSRTGTMTFF.

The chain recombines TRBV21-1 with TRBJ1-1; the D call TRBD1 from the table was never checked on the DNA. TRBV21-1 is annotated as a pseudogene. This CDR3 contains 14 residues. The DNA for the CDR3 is TGTGCCAGCAGGCCACAGGGGATAAACACTGAAGCTTTCTTT. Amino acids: CASRPQGINTEAFF.

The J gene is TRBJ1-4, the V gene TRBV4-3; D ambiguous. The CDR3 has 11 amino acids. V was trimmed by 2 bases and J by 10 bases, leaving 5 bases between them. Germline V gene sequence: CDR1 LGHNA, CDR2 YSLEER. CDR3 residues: CASSQRSKLFF. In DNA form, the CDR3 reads TGCGCCAGCAGCCAACGGTCAAAACTGTTTTTT.

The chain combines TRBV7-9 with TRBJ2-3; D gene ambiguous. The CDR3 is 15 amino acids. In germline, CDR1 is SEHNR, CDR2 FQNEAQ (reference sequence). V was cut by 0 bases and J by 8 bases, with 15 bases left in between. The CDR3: CASSLAAAGSFTQYF. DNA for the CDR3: TGTGCCAGCAGCTTAGCGGCAGCCGGGTCTTTTACGCAGTATTTT.

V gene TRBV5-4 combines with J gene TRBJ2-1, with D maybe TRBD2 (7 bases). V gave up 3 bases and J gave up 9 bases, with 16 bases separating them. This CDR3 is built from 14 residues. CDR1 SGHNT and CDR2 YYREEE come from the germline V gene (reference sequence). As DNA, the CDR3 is TGTGCCAGCAGCTCGGGGGGCGGGCGCCCTGAGCAGTTCTTC. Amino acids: CASSSGGGRPEQFF.

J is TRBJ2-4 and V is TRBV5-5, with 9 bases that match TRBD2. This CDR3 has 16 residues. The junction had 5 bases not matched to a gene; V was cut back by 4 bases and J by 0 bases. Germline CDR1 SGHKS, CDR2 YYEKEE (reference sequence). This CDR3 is CASSQTSGLAKNIQYF. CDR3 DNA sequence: TGTGCCAGCAGCCAGACTAGCGGCCTAGCCAAAAACATTCAGTACTTC.

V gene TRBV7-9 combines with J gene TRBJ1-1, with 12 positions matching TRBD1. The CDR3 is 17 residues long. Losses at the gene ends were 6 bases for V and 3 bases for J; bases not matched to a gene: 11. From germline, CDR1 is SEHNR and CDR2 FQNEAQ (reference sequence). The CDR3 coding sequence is TGTGCCAGCAGAATCCCCGGGACAGGGGGCTGGGACACTGAAGCTTTCTTT. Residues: CASRIPGTGGWDTEAFF.

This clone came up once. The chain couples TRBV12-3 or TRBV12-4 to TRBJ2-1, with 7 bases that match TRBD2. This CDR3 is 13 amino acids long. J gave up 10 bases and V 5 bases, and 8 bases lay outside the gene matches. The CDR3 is CASSLSGIREQFF. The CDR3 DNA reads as TGTGCCAGCAGTCTCAGCGGGATTCGGGAGCAGTTCTTC.

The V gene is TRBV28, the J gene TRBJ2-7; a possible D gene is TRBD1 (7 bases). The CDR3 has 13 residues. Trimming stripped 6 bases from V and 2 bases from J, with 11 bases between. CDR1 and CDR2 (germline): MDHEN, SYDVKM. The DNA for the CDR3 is TGTGCCAGCAGAGGGGGCGGGGCCTACGAGCAGTACTTC. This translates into CASRGGGAYEQYF. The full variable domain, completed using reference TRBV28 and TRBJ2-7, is DVKVTQSSRYLVKRTGEKVFLECVQDMDHENMFWYRQDPGLGLRLIYFSYDVKMKEKGDIPEGYSVSREKKERFSLILESASTNQTSMYLCASRGGGAYEQYFGPGTRLTVT.